Here is one T cell receptor beta chain with its context. This sample stems from a study of identifying expanded T cells in peripheral blood. Profiling relied on immunoSEQ multiplex PCR, and the TCRdb table lists in-frame clones only, not all of them. The table records some 120,000 clones, over 65% of them present only once. This CDR3 region has 16 residues. The V gene end was trimmed by 3 bases and the J gene end by 0 bases; junction bases not matched to a gene: 7. Germline values: CDR1 LNHNV, CDR2 YYDKDF (reference sequence). The chain employs TRBV15 and TRBJ1-1; 7 bases line up with TRBD1. This TCR came from a person aged 18 to 70 in good health. Sequenced input: blood. The CDR3 loop reads CATSSPGTAMNTEAFF. For the CDR3, the DNA is TGTGCCACCAGCAGCCCCGGGACAGCGATGAACACTGAAGCTTTCTTT.